The clone carrying this TCR beta chain was seen many times. These data are taken from a study of T cells in Graves' hyperthyroidism and ophthalmopathy. V was clipped by 2 bases and J by 6 bases, with 14 bases between them. The CDR3 covers 14 residues. Germline V gene sequence: CDR1 SGHTA, CDR2 FQGNSA. Template material for amplifying TCR beta CDR3 regions consisted of RNA transcripts. During a first-round RT-PCR of the TCR CDR3, the HTBI primer set was used. TCRdb recomputed calls from the multiplex PCR reads with MiXCR, one row per CDR3 protein. The top ten hold 25% to 30% of the sample, which has 94,000 or so distinct CDR3 sequences, around 50% seen once.

The specimen was blood. The source is a woman between 35 and 50 years old with Graves' hyperthyroidism. This chain links TRBV7-2 with TRBJ2-7; D possibly corresponds to TRBD2 (5 bases). For the CDR3, the DNA is TGTGCCAGCAGCTTACGGGGTGGGCGGCTCGAGCAGTACTTC. This encodes CASSLRGGRLEQYF.